This T cell receptor (beta chain) appears in the sequencing data of a study of tumor and adjacent non-tumor tissue in lung cancer. General study findings and limits: Normal lung showed higher cumulative top 100 clone frequency than tumor. Tumor TCR diversity, when higher, was linked to shorter survival.

A note on this clonotype: The antigen is unknown. Without the conserved terminal phenylalanine or tryptophan, this CDR3 likely stems from a read error.

This sample's RNA came from whole unsorted tissue. Between August and November 2014, newly diagnosed, chemotherapy-naive lung cancer patients underwent thoracic surgery in China. The library came from three nested PCR rounds adapted from ARM-PCR protocols. TCRdb analysed the multiplex PCR reads with MiXCR anew, one entry per CDR3 protein. The sample carries around 70,000 distinct CDR3 sequences, 55% to 75% recorded once. CDR1 is SQVTM, CDR2 ANQGSEA, per germline. CDR3 length: 13 amino acids. This clonotype originated in a man aged 45-65 years with non-small cell lung cancer. This chain joins TRBV29-1 and TRBJ2-7; D not certain. Input material: lung tumor tissue. The CDR3 DNA reads TGCAGTGTTGGGTCTCGAACCAACTACGAGCAGTACTCC. It translates to CSVGSRTNYEQYS.